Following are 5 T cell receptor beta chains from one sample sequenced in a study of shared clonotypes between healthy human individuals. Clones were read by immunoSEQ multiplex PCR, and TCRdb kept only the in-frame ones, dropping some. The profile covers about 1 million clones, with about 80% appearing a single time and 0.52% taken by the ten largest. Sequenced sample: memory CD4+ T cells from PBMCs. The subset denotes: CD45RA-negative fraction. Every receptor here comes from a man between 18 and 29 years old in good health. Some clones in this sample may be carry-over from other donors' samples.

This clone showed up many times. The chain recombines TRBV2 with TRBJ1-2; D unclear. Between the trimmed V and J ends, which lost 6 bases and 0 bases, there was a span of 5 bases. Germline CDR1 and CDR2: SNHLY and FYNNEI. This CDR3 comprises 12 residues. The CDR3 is CASRVANYGYTF. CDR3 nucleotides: TGTGCCAGCAGGGTAGCTAACTATGGCTACACCTTC.

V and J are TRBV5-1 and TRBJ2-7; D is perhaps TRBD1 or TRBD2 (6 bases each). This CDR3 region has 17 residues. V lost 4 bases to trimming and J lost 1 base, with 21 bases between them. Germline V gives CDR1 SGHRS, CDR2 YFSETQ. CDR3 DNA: TGCGCCAGCAGCCCCCCATATCCGAGGGGGAGGTCCTACGAGCAGTACTTC. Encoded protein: CASSPPYPRGRSYEQYF.

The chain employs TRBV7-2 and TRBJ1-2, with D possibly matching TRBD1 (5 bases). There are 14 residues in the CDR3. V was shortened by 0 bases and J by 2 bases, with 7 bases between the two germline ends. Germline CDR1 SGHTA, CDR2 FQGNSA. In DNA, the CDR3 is TGTGCCAGCAGCTTAGCAGGGGTCAACTATGGCTACACCTTC. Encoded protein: CASSLAGVNYGYTF.

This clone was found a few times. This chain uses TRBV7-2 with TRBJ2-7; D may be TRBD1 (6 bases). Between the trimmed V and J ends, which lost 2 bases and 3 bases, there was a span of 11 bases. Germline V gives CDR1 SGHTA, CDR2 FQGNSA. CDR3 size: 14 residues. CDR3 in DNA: TGTGCCAGCAGCTTAAGCCAGGGGAACTACGAGCAGTACTTC. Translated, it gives CASSLSQGNYEQYF.

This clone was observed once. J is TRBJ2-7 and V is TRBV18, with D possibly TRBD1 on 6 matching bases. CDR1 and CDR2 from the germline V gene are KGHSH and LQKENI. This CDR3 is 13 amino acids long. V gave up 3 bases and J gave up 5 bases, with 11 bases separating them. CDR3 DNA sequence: TGTGCCAGCTCACCCCGGACAGAGGACGAGCAGTACTTC. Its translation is CASSPRTEDEQYF.